Below are 8 T cell receptor beta chains sequenced from a single sample in a study of TIL therapy for anti-PD-1-resistant metastatic lung cancer. The immunoSEQ assay was v3. Only in-frame clones appear in the TCRdb table, and some are missing; sequencing was by immunoSEQ multiplex PCR. This sample yields 95,000 or so clones, of which around three fifths are seen a single time; 9.5% to 13% belongs to the top ten. Specified time point: pre-treatment sample, taken before nivolumab and TIL therapy. The tumor samples were excised metastases, mostly pleural nodules or supraclavicular lymph nodes. Here the sequenced sample was tumor tissue, taken at baseline. The receptors stem from a person between 25 and 80 years old with non-small cell lung cancer.

Concerning this clone itself: The same CDR3 can be traced to other DNA sequences in this sample. The chain joins TRBV5-1 to TRBJ1-5; 9 bases are a match to TRBD1. The CDR3 is 15 amino acids. The junction had 4 bases not matched to a gene; V was cut back by 0 bases and J by 6 bases. Germline assignment: CDR1 SGHRS and CDR2 YFSETQ. The CDR3 spells CASSLGDREGQPQHF. CDR3 DNA: TGCGCCAGCAGCTTGGGGGACAGGGAGGGTCAGCCCCAGCATTTT.

This chain uses TRBV7-2 with TRBJ2-5; D perhaps matches TRBD1 (6 bases). Germline CDR1 is SGHTA and CDR2 is FQGNSA. V dropped 1 base and J dropped 9 bases, with 24 bases sitting between them. The CDR3 covers 17 residues. The CDR3 is CASSLVTGTARKGAQYF. The CDR3 DNA is TGTGCCAGCAGCTTAGTCACCGGGACGGCAAGAAAGGGGGCCCAGTACTTC. Full variable domain (remainder filled in from reference TRBV7-2 and TRBJ2-5): GAGVSQSPSNKVTEKGKDVELRCDPISGHTALYWYRQSLGQGLEFLIYFQGNSAPDKSGLPSDRFSAERTGGSVSTLTIQRTQQEDSAVYLCASSLVTGTARKGAQYFGPGTRLLVL.

V gene TRBV10-2 combines with J gene TRBJ2-1, with TRBD2 matching over 7 bases. CDR3 length: 14 amino acids. The germline V gene encodes CDR1 WSHSY and CDR2 SAAADI. J gave up 9 bases and V 8 bases, and 13 bases lay outside the gene matches. CDR3 amino acids: CASLDVREFSEQFF. The CDR3 bases are TGCGCCAGCCTCGATGTGCGGGAGTTCAGTGAGCAGTTCTTC.

The chain uses TRBV29-1 and TRBJ1-1; tentatively, D is TRBD1 (5 bases). V gave up 7 bases and J gave up 3 bases, with 15 bases separating them. The CDR3 is 13 residues long. Germline CDR1 is SQVTM and CDR2 is ANQGSEA. In DNA, the CDR3 is TGCAGCGGGGGGAGGCTTCTAGACACTGAAGCTTTCTTT. As protein: CSGGRLLDTEAFF.

The J gene is TRBJ1-5, the V gene TRBV7-2; possible D gene TRBD1, 6 bases. The germline CDR1 and CDR2 sequences are SGHTA and FQGNSA. The CDR3 is 15 residues long. V lost 5 bases and J lost 5, with 16 bases in between. CDR3: CASSPDRRGDQPQHF. Written as DNA, the CDR3 is TGTGCCAGCAGCCCCGACAGGCGAGGAGATCAGCCCCAGCATTTT.

The gene calls are TRBV3-1 (or the pseudogene TRBV3-2) and TRBJ2-7, with 11 bases that match TRBD2. Germline loops: CDR1 LGHDT, CDR2 YNNKEL (reference sequence). The CDR3 has 17 amino acids. Unmatched junction bases numbered 5, after V lost 1 base and J lost 0 bases. The CDR3 loop is CASSQATSGVSSYEQYF. CDR3 in DNA: TGTGCCAGCAGCCAAGCGACTAGCGGGGTTAGCTCCTACGAGCAGTACTTC.

The chain combines TRBV2 with TRBJ2-7, with D possibly matching TRBD2 (5 bases). There are 12 residues in the CDR3. Trimming took off 7 bases at V and 5 bases at J, with 12 bases between the two ends. The germline V gene has CDR1 SNHLY and CDR2 FYNNEI. The CDR3 DNA sequence: TGTGCCAGCACCCTACGGGGAAACGAGCAGTACTTC. This gives the protein CASTLRGNEQYF.

The chain has TRBV5-1 and TRBJ2-2; a possible D gene is TRBD1 (5 bases). Deletions cut 3 bases from V and 5 bases from J, with 5 bases between. The V gene's germline CDR1 is SGHRS and CDR2 YFSETQ. The CDR3 is 12 amino acids. The CDR3 loop is CASSSGTGELFF. As DNA, the CDR3 is TGCGCCAGCAGCTCAGGGACCGGGGAGCTGTTTTTT.